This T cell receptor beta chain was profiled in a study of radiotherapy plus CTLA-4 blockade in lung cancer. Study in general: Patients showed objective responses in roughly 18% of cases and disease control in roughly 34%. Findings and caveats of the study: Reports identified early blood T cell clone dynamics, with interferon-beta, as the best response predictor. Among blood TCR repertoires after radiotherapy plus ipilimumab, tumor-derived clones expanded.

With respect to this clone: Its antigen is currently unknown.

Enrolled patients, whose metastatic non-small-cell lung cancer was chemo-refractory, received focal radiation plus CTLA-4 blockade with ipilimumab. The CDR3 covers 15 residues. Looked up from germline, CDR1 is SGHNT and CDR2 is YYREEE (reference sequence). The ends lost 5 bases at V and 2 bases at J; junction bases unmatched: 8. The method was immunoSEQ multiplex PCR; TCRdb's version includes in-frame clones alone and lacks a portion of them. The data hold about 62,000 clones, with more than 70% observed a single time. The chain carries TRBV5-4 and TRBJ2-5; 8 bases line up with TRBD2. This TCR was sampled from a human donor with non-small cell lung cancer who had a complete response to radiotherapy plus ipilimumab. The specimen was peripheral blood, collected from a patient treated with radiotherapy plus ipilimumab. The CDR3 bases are TGTGCCAGCAGAAAAGGACTAGCAGATCAAGAGACCCAGTACTTC. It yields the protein CASRKGLADQETQYF.